The clone carrying this T cell receptor beta chain was counted only a few times. Its antigen is undetermined. CDR3 and TCR beta VDJ profiling relied on a genomic DNA template. In TCRdb, the reads were re-called with MiXCR into one record per CDR3 protein. In the table there are over 150,000 distinct CDR3 sequences, nearly 50% of which are singletons. This record belongs to a study of CD8+CD57+ T cells in acquired aplastic anemia. On the study more broadly: 3 to 3.5 ug was the average amount of DNA from sorted CD4+ and CD8+ cells.

General study findings and limits: Overlap between patients and controls comprised 25 to 30 CD8+ CDR3 sequences.

The sequenced patients had an expansion of CD8+CD57+ cells seen by flow cytometry. Every patient presented with severe acquired aplastic anemia. The CDR3 has 17 amino acids. Per germline, CDR1 SGHDT and CDR2 YYEEEE. J gave up 4 bases and V 4 bases, and 9 bases lay outside the gene matches. Material for sequencing was sorted CD4+, CD8+, or CD8+CD57+ T cells (not recorded which) from PBMCs. V usage is TRBV5-6 and J usage is TRBJ2-1, with 12 bases aligning to TRBD2. This TCR came from a human donor with aplastic anemia. CDR3 region: CASSESSGGVSYNEQFF. CDR3 bases: TGTGCCAGCAGCGAATCTAGCGGGGGGGTCTCTTACAATGAGCAGTTCTTC.